This record concerns one T cell receptor (beta chain) sequence. The sample holds many counts of this clonotype. It lacks a known antigen. Base quality data are lacking; no much larger clone is found one base away. Bone marrow was sampled from every patient at the time of active disease. Ficoll-Hypaque density gradient centrifugation was used to isolate bone marrow mononuclear cells. Myeloma plasma cells were removed and CD138-negative cells were obtained by negative selection following labeling with CD138 magnetic microbeads on a MACS separator. Purity of the isolated cells was checked by flow cytometry on an Attune NxT using CD138 antibodies. TRIzol reagent was used to extract total RNA, which was then quantified with a NanoDrop spectrophotometer. Paired RNA-seq and IR-seq were performed on the CD138-negative bone marrow sample of each patient. This specimen belongs to a study of read filtering for tumor transcriptome and immune sequencing (dated by TCRdb to 2020 to 2022). Regarding the study in general: The cohort had some 16 male and approximately 15 female patients with a mean age of about 70 years, ranging from 47 to 80. By revised international staging, under 10 patients were R-ISS I, over 15 were R-ISS II and roughly 7 were R-ISS III. One of the main goals was to work out a read-filtering strategy for immune repertoire data, in particular whether clonotypes backed by only a single read should be removed. After DNase treatment, whole-transcriptome libraries were prepared with the TruSeq RNA Access Library Prep Kit. TCR-region mapped reads per sample ranged from about 4 to 10.27 million with IR-seq versus only about 75 to 1,400 with RNA-seq. Using the same bone marrow samples, the study ran both targeted immune repertoire sequencing and bulk whole-transcriptome sequencing and then compared the TCR repertoires from each method.

The germline V and J ends show losses of 5 bases and 4 bases respectively, and no gene match explains 10 bases of the junction. The CDR3, cysteine through phenylalanine, is 15 amino acids long. Here the CDR3 DNA is all that survives: 45 bases in frame from base 1. The germline V gene (reference sequence) provides CDR1 MNHEY and CDR2 SMNVEV. TCR libraries were constructed from about 400 ng RNA using the Immunoverse kit, and molecular barcoded adaptors covering alpha/delta and beta/gamma chains were employed. TCR library preparation used the same RNA that went into transcriptome sequencing. TCR libraries were sequenced on an Illumina HiSeq 4000 with 2 x 150 cycles. The authors processed their data as follows. MiXCR aligned TCR reads to human V, D, J and C references and assembled the aligned reads into CDR3 clonotypes, with quality filtering and error correction included. The tcR package in R was used to analyze clonotype counts and gene usage diversity. For inspection of raw mapping reads, RNA-seq reads were mapped by STAR aligner version 2.5.3a onto GRCh37 of the human genome. IR-seq fastq files were randomly downsampled with Seqtk 1.3 to test the effect of sequencing depth on detected clonotypes. TCRdb trimmed public reads at Q25 via fastp, called clones via MiXCR and kept in-frame beta chains. For every CDR3 protein sequence, its rows merge into one entry that carries the most common genes and DNA. TCRdb assigned the V and J calls; the authors' analysis was not used. Present in this sample are about 90,000 distinct CDR3 sequences, about 12% of which were seen just once. The top ten hold 15% of the sample.

The paper's findings and limits, for the study overall: Rather than purified T cells, the sorted CD138-negative fraction was a mixed bone marrow immune population. The correlation between IR-seq and RNA-seq shared clonotype proportions was increased by removal of single-read clonotypes. In IR-seq, single-read clonotypes were about 81.9% of clonotypes but around 3.6% of total reads; in RNA-seq they were about 70% of clonotypes and 35% to 55% of reads. Compared with RNA-seq, IR-seq captured clonotypes at much greater depth and more reliably, and a smaller IR-seq throughput was enough to identify most of the shared clonotypes.

Recombination linked TRBV27 to TRBJ1-2; TRBD1 agrees with 7 junctional bases. The sequence came from a donor at least 40 years old with multiple myeloma. What was sequenced was a population of CD138-negative cells sorted from bone marrow. Per the publication, the cell subset or site label means: bone marrow mononuclear cells depleted of CD138+ plasma/myeloma cells by negative magnetic selection. The CDR3 has the sequence CASSPRVAGGYGYTF. The DNA sequence reads TGTGCCAGCAGTCCCCGGGTGGCAGGGGGCTATGGCTACACCTTC.